This TCR beta chain was obtained from a study of blood T cell repertoires in COVID-19. The overall study: Donors in the United States, Italy and Spain gave samples during acute or convalescent COVID-19. Sources were T cells, B-cell-depleted T cells, or PBMCs; the material itself was cDNA or gDNA.

In the original analysis: Amplification with reference gene primers provided the estimates of nucleated cell counts. TCRdb's copy holds only in-frame clones and misses some; the assay was immunoSEQ multiplex PCR. The V and J calls and the clone size are those of that table, but D and trimming were determined from the DNA. Seen here are 140,000 to 150,000 clones, approximately 87% observed once, and the top ten hold 1.2%. The CDR3 extends over 15 amino acids. V gave up 0 bases and J gave up 0 bases, with 9 bases separating them. Per the germline V gene, CDR1 is SGHDT and CDR2 is YYEEEE. Sequenced sample: PBMCs or T cells enriched from blood (not recorded which). This clonotype was obtained from a woman in her 30s with acute COVID-19. V and J are TRBV5-6 and TRBJ1-1; unclear D gene. This chain's CDR3 is CASSLVSGMNTEAFF. In nucleotides, the CDR3 is TGTGCCAGCAGCTTGGTTTCGGGTATGAACACTGAAGCTTTCTTT.